This entry lists 5 T cell receptor beta chains sequenced from one sample in a study of blood T cell repertoires in COVID-19. Assay used: immunoSEQ multiplex PCR; TCRdb lists only in-frame clones, some missing. The data contain around 250,000 clones, over 75% of them singletons. The sequencing sample was made of PBMCs or T cells enriched from blood (not recorded which). The receptors derive from a man younger than 35 who had recovered from COVID-19.

This clone was observed a few times. The chain has TRBV28 and TRBJ2-7; tentative D call: TRBD2 (5 bases). V lost 8 bases and J lost 1, with 24 bases in between. Germline-derived CDR1 and CDR2 are MDHEN and SYDVKM. This CDR3 region has 17 residues. The CDR3 bases are TGTGCCAGCGGAAGCCTCGTGGGAGCAGTAACTTCCTACGAGCAGTACTTC. The encoded protein is CASGSLVGAVTSYEQYF.

The V gene is TRBV3-1 (or the pseudogene TRBV3-2), the J gene TRBJ2-5, with 11 bases identical to TRBD2. The germline V gene encodes CDR1 LGHDT and CDR2 YNNKEL (reference sequence). J lost 2 bases, V lost 0 bases, and 11 bases had no gene match. The CDR3 is 19 amino acids. The CDR3 region is CASSQDLLAGAAGQETQYF. In DNA, the CDR3 is TGTGCCAGCAGCCAAGATCTACTAGCGGGGGCCGCGGGGCAAGAGACCCAGTACTTC.

The rearrangement links TRBV27 to TRBJ2-1, with 11 bases aligning to TRBD2. Germline trimming cut 3 bases from V and 5 bases from J; bases unmatched to any gene: 3. The CDR3 loop spans 15 amino acids. CDR1 is MNHEY and CDR2 is SMNVEV in the germline V gene (reference sequence). The CDR3 bases are TGTGCCAGCAGTTTTCGGGGACTAGCGGACAATGAGCAGTTCTTC. It is translated as CASSFRGLADNEQFF.

V usage is TRBV5-1 and J usage is TRBJ1-4; D is unresolved. Germline V lookup: CDR1 SGHRS, CDR2 YFSETQ. The V end was cut by 1 base, the J end by 0 bases, with 10 bases between. The CDR3 has 16 amino acids. This CDR3 is CASSLFSYATNEKLFF. The CDR3 DNA is TGCGCCAGCAGCTTGTTTTCCTATGCAACTAATGAAAAACTGTTTTTT.

This clone was observed once. The identical CDR3 is also encoded by other nucleotide sequences in the sample. The chain employs TRBV5-1 and TRBJ1-4, with TRBD1 matching 9 bases. The V segment lost 2 bases and the J segment 5 bases; nucleotides outside the gene matches: 1. The CDR3 spans 14 residues. CDR1 and CDR2 from the germline V gene are SGHRS and YFSETQ. CDR3 sequence: CASSLDRGNEKLFF. The CDR3 DNA follows: TGCGCCAGCAGCTTAGACAGGGGGAATGAAAAACTGTTTTTT. Full variable domain (rest looked up from reference TRBV5-1 and TRBJ1-4): KAGVTQTPRYLIKTRGQQVTLSCSPISGHRSVSWYQQTPGQGLQFLFEYFSETQRNKGNFPGRFSGRQFSNSRSEMNVSTLELGDSALYLCASSLDRGNEKLFFGSGTQLSVL.